This T cell receptor beta chain was found in a study of blood T cell repertoires in COVID-19. Original processing methods: Amplification from reference gene primers served as the basis for estimated nucleated cell counts. The method was immunoSEQ multiplex PCR; TCRdb's version includes in-frame clones alone and lacks a portion of them. The V and J calls and the clone size are those of that table, but D and trimming were determined from the DNA. The data contain under 350,000 clones, 80% to 90% of them singletons. The CDR3 has 14 amino acids. Trimming at V came to 5 bases and at J to 5 bases, leaving 7 bases not matched to a gene. Germline CDR1 reads SGHAT; CDR2 reads FQNNGV.

What was sequenced was peripheral blood. The J gene is TRBJ1-2, the V gene TRBV11-2, with 8 bases lining up with TRBD1. The receptor comes from a woman in her 70s with acute or convalescent COVID-19. The DNA of the CDR3 is TGTGCCAGCAGCCTCGACAGGGGTACTTATGGCTACACCTTC. The encoded protein is CASSLDRGTYGYTF.